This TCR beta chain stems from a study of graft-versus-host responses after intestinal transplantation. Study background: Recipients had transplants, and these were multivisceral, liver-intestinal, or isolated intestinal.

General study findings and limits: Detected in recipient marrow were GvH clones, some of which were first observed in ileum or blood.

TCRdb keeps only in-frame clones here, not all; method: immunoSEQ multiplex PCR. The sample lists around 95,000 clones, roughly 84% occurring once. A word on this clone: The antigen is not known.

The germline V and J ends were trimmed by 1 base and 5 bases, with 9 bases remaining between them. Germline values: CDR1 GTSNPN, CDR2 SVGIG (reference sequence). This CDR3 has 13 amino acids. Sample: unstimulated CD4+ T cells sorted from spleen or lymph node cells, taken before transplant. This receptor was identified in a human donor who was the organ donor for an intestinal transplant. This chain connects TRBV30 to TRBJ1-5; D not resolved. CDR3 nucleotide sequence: TGTGCCTGGAGTGAGGACGGTGATCAGCCCCAGCATTTT. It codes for CAWSEDGDQPQHF.